A selection of T cell receptor beta chains follows, all from one sample in a study of OX40 agonist ivuxolimab in advanced cancers. The assay was immunoSEQ multiplex PCR, and TCRdb's table has in-frame clones only and misses some. The sample has roughly 44,000 clones, roughly 86% seen once. Here the sequenced sample was CD4+ or CD8+ T cells sorted from blood, taken in a trial of the OX40 agonist ivuxolimab. These receptors originate from an adult with an advanced solid tumor such as melanoma, head and neck, liver or kidney cancer. The CDR3 runs from the conserved cysteine through the conserved F or W. D genes are given only for firm matches. A clone size is listed for some rows: how often the clone was seen (once, few, many), or a class if it is expanded.

d_gene,v_gene,abundance,j_gene,CDR3aa,CDR3nt
NA,TRBV4-1,NA,TRBJ1-4,CASSQEWGDEKLFF,TGCGCCAGCAGCCAAGAGTGGGGGGATGAAAAACTGTTTTTT
TRBD1,TRBV4-1,NA,TRBJ2-7,CASSRSQGTGLKEQYF,TGCGCCAGCAGCCGGTCCCAGGGGACAGGGCTTAAGGAGCAGTACTTC
NA,TRBV13,NA,TRBJ2-7,CASSLGQWGDSYEQYF,TGTGCCAGCAGCTTAGGCCAGTGGGGGGACTCCTACGAGCAGTACTTC
TRBD1,TRBV9,NA,TRBJ2-7,CASSAGTGEQYF,TGTGCCAGCAGCGCCGGGACAGGGGAGCAGTACTTC
NA,TRBV6-5,NA,TRBJ1-5,CASSYHGSNQPQHF,TGTGCCAGCAGTTACCACGGTAGCAATCAGCCCCAGCATTTT
TRBD2,TRBV9,once,TRBJ2-2,CASRSSGANTGELFF,TGTGCCAGCAGATCTAGCGGGGCCAACACCGGGGAGCTGTTTTTT
NA,TRBV5-6,NA,TRBJ2-5,CASRATSGGMYQETQYF,TGTGCCAGCAGGGCGACTAGTGGGGGAATGTACCAAGAGACCCAGTACTTC
NA,TRBV6-1,NA,TRBJ2-1,CASSEDAGTRERQFF,TGTGCCAGCAGTGAAGATGCCGGAACCCGCGAAAGGCAGTTCTTC
NA,TRBV5-1,NA,TRBJ1-2,CASSLRGFGYTF,TGCGCCAGCAGCCTCCGAGGGTTCGGCTACACCTTC
TRBD2,TRBV11-2,NA,TRBJ2-3,CASSLDLASGETTDTQYF,TGTGCCAGCAGCTTAGATTTGGCTAGCGGGGAGACCACAGATACGCAGTATTTT
NA,TRBV29-1,NA,TRBJ1-3,CSAWGELSGNTIYF,TGCAGCGCTTGGGGGGAGCTCTCTGGAAACACCATATATTTT
NA,TRBV28,NA,TRBJ2-1,CASDFGGNEQFF,TGTGCCAGCGACTTCGGGGGCAATGAGCAGTTCTTC
TRBD1,TRBV14,NA,TRBJ2-2,CASSLTGVSDTGELFF,TGTGCCAGCAGCCTAACAGGGGTCTCGGACACCGGGGAGCTGTTTTTT
TRBD1,TRBV4-2,once,TRBJ1-2,CASSQEAGGFYGYTF,TGTGCCAGCAGCCAAGAGGCAGGGGGGTTCTATGGCTACACCTTC
NA,TRBV4-1,NA,TRBJ2-3,CASSPQWGSTDTQYF,TGCGCCAGCAGCCCACAGTGGGGGAGCACAGATACGCAGTATTTT
NA,TRBV27,NA,TRBJ2-1,CASRLSGGSAYNEQFF,TGTGCCAGCAGGCTTAGTGGGGGGTCGGCCTACAATGAGCAGTTCTTC
NA,TRBV4-2,NA,TRBJ2-7,CASSQDLWGITYEQYF,TGTGCCAGCAGCCAAGATCTATGGGGGATCACCTACGAGCAGTACTTC
TRBD1,TRBV6-5,NA,TRBJ2-7,CASSLDRGRYEQYF,TGTGCCAGCAGCCTCGACAGGGGGAGGTACGAGCAGTACTTC
TRBD1,TRBV5-6,NA,TRBJ1-1,CASSATGTVNTEAFF,TGTGCCAGCAGCGCCACCGGGACAGTAAACACTGAAGCTTTCTTT
NA,TRBV7-8,NA,TRBJ2-7,CASSLVWDEQYF,TGTGCCAGCAGCTTAGTCTGGGACGAGCAGTACTTC